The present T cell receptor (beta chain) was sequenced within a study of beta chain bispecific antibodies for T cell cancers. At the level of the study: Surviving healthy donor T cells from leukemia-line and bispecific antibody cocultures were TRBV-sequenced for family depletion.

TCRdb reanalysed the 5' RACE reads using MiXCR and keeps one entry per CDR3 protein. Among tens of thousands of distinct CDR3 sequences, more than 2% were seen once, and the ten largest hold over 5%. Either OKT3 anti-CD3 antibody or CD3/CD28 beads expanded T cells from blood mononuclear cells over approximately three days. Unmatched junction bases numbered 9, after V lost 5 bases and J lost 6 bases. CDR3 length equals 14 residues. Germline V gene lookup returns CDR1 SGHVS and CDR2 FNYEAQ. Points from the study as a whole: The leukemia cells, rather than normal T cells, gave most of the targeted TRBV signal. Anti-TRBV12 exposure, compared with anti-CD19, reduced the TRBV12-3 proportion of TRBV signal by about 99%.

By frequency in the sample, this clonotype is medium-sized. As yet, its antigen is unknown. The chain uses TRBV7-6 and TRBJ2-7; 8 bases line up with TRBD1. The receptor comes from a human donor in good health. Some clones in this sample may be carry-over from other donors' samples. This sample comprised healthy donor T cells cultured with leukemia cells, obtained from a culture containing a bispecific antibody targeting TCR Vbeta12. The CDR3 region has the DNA TGTGCCAGCAGCCGCTGGACAGGGTCGGTCGAGCAGTACTTC. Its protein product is CASSRWTGSVEQYF. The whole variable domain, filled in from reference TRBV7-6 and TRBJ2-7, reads GAGVSQSPRYKVTKRGQDVALRCDPISGHVSLYWYRQALGQGPEFLTYFNYEAQQDKSGLPNDRFSAERPEGSISTLTIQRTEQRDSAMYRCASSRWTGSVEQYFGPGTRLTVT.